The 2 T cell receptor beta chains below were found in one sample sequenced in a study of blood T cells in healthy people across ages. A second PCR, run for roughly 7 to 12 cycles, used a sample-barcoded 5' primer plus a J-beta primer mix. TCRdb re-called the 5' RACE reads through MiXCR, storing one row per CDR3 protein. The table includes some 290,000 distinct CDR3 sequences, 27% detected once. Input material: blood. The receptor source for this set is a woman in her 70s in good health.

V is TRBV6-1 and J is TRBJ2-1; a possible D gene is TRBD2 (6 bases). Germline V gene data show CDR1 as MNHNS and CDR2 as SASEGT. Trimming shortened V by 1 base and J by 10 bases, and 17 bases separated the two germline ends. This CDR3 spans 15 amino acids. For the CDR3, the DNA is TGTGCCAGCAGTGAAGGTCGGGCGGGGAAGCGAGAGCAGTTCTTC. Residues: CASSEGRAGKREQFF.

This chain connects TRBV5-1 to TRBJ2-1; D is unresolved. CDR3 length: 14 amino acids. Looked up from germline, CDR1 is SGHRS and CDR2 is YFSETQ. The V and J ends lost 4 bases and 2 bases respectively, with 10 bases between them. CDR3 in amino acids: CASSPGVTYNEQFF. The CDR3 DNA reads as TGCGCCAGCAGCCCAGGTGTTACCTACAATGAGCAGTTCTTC.